These T cell receptor beta chains were read from a single sample in a study of blood T cells in healthy people across ages. TCRdb passed the 5' RACE reads through MiXCR, listing each CDR3 protein once. The sample lists roughly 700,000 distinct CDR3 sequences; 49% were seen once. The sequenced sample was blood. These receptors were obtained from a woman in her sixties or seventies in good health. Each CDR3 is given with its conserved first and last residue. Each record gives: D gene, clone size, V gene, J gene, CDR3 DNA, CDR3 protein. The D gene is left open where the match is weak. Not all rows give a size; the values are once, few, many and, for expanded clones, a class.

>.|many|TRBV6-6|TRBJ1-2
TGTGCCAGCAGCCAGGACCCACTTCTTAACTATGGCTACACCTTC
CASSQDPLLNYGYTF
>TRBD2|few|TRBV5-1|TRBJ2-4
TGCGCCAGCAGCTCCCGGAACAGCGGGGTCTGGGAGCAGTACTTC
CASSSRNSGVWEQYF
>.|.|TRBV7-2|TRBJ1-4
TGTGCCAGCAGCCTCCTCGGGACTGGGAGTGAAAAACTGTTTTTT
CASSLLGTGSEKLFF
>TRBD2|once|TRBV4-1|TRBJ2-1
TGCGCCAGCAGCCAAGATCCTAGCGGGAGGCCCAATGAGCAGTTCTTC
CASSQDPSGRPNEQFF
>.|few|TRBV6-6|TRBJ2-7
TGTGCCAGCAGTTACTCTGGGGGGAAGGGGTACGAGCAGTACTTC
CASSYSGGKGYEQYF
>TRBD2|few|TRBV10-3|TRBJ2-1
TGTGCCATCAGTGACCCGGGGGGACTAGCGGGAGGGTCCTCCTACAATGAGCAGTTCTTC
CAISDPGGLAGGSSYNEQFF
>TRBD2|once|TRBV28|TRBJ2-1
TGTGCCAGCAGTTTGTCCGGACTAGCGGACTACAATGAGCAGTTCTTC
CASSLSGLADYNEQFF
>.|.|TRBV11-2|TRBJ2-7
TGTGCCAGCAGCGCCCGTATGAGGGCTAAGACCTACGAGCAGTACTTC
CASSARMRAKTYEQYF
>TRBD2|.|TRBV6-6|TRBJ2-3
TGTGCCACAGGGCCGGGGGGGAAAGATACGCAGTATTTT
CATGPGGKDTQYF
>TRBD2|.|TRBV20-1|TRBJ2-7
TGCAGTGCTGCTAGCGGGGGGTCTCCCTACGAGCAGTACTTC
CSAASGGSPYEQYF
>.|.|TRBV4-2|TRBJ1-2
TGTGCCAGCAGCCAAGATAGTGGGGCAGGGGAAGGCTACACCTTC
CASSQDSGAGEGYTF
>.|.|TRBV4-1|TRBJ2-7
TGCGCCAGCAGCCAAGAAACAAAAATTAACTACGAGCAGTACTTC
CASSQETKINYEQYF
>.|.|TRBV5-1|TRBJ2-1
TGCGCCAGCAGCTCAATGTACAATGAGCAGTTCTTC
CASSSMYNEQFF
>TRBD1|.|TRBV5-1|TRBJ1-1
TGCGCCAGCAGCTGGGACAGGGCGAACACTGAAGCTTTCTTT
CASSWDRANTEAFF
>TRBD2|few|TRBV20-1|TRBJ2-7
TGCAGTGCTAGAGCCCTAGCGGGAAACGCCTACGAGCAGTACTTC
CSARALAGNAYEQYF
>.|once|TRBV4-3|TRBJ2-5
TGCGCCAGCAGCCAAGATTCCCTAGGAGGCGATGAGCAGTACTTC
CASSQDSLGGDEQYF
>TRBD2|.|TRBV28|TRBJ2-3
TGTGCCAGCAGTGAGGGACTAGCGGGGTCGGCCCAGATCACAGATACGCAGTATTTT
CASSEGLAGSAQITDTQYF
>.|few|TRBV7-6|TRBJ2-5
TGTGCCAGCAGCCCCGCTAGGACAGCAGAGACCCAGTACTTC
CASSPARTAETQYF
>.|.|TRBV4-3|TRBJ1-5
TGCGCCAGCAGCCCGAGGTTTAGCAATCAGCCCCAGCATTTT
CASSPRFSNQPQHF
>.|.|TRBV6-6|TRBJ2-5
TGTGCCAGCAGTTACTCCGGCACGACAGGATACAATGAGCAGTACTTC
CASSYSGTTGYNEQYF
>TRBD1|few|TRBV28|TRBJ1-2
TGTGCCAGCAGGACAGGGAGACATAACTATGGCTACACCTTC
CASRTGRHNYGYTF
>TRBD2|.|TRBV20-1|TRBJ2-1
TGCAGTGCTAGAGATATAGGGTGGATAGCGGGGGGGATCTCCTACAATGAGCAGTTCTTC
CSARDIGWIAGGISYNEQFF
>.|.|TRBV28|TRBJ1-4
TGTGCCAGCAGTCGATCAGGGCTAACTAATGAAAAACTGTTTTTT
CASSRSGLTNEKLFF
>TRBD2|.|TRBV29-1|TRBJ2-1
TGCAGCGTGGGGAGCGGCGGGGGGGCTTGGCCCTACAATGAGCAGTTCTTC
CSVGSGGGAWPYNEQFF
>TRBD2|.|TRBV7-2|TRBJ2-5
TGTGCCAGCAGCCTTAGCGGGAGAAGGGAGGAGACCCAGTACTTC
CASSLSGRREETQYF
>TRBD1|.|TRBV10-3|TRBJ1-1
TGTGCCATCAGTGAAAGGGACAGGGGGAACACCGAAGCTTTCTTT
CAISERDRGNTEAFF
>.|.|TRBV28|TRBJ2-7
TGTGCCAGCAGTTCGGACGGGGACTCCTACGAGCAGTACTTC
CASSSDGDSYEQYF
>.|.|TRBV27|TRBJ1-2
TGTGCCAGCAGTTTCGGGGGCGGGGGCTACACCTTC
CASSFGGGGYTF
>.|.|TRBV7-3|TRBJ1-2
TGTGCCAGCAGCTTAGACGGTGCGAACTATGGCTACACCTTC
CASSLDGANYGYTF
>.|.|TRBV29-1|TRBJ1-5
TGCAGCGTTGCTGGGGATAGCAATCAGCCCCAGCATTTT
CSVAGDSNQPQHF
>.|few|TRBV18|TRBJ2-7
TGTGCCAGCTCACAGGCACAGGGCTCCTACGAGCAGTACTTC
CASSQAQGSYEQYF
>TRBD2|.|TRBV20-1|TRBJ2-1
TGCAGTGCCATACCGCCGGGACTAGGAATAAATGAGCAGTTCTTC
CSAIPPGLGINEQFF
>TRBD2|.|TRBV20-1|TRBJ2-1
TGCAGTGCCGTTTTCCCCCGCGGGAGGGAGGTCAATGAGCAGTTCTTC
CSAVFPRGREVNEQFF
>.|.|TRBV9|TRBJ2-7
TGTGCCAGCAGCGTCGCCGGGGGGCGCGGGACGAGGACCTACGAGCAGTACTTC
CASSVAGGRGTRTYEQYF
>TRBD1|.|TRBV11-2|TRBJ2-3
TGTGCCAGCAGCCGGACAGGAGCTAGCACAGATACGCAGTATTTT
CASSRTGASTDTQYF
>.|once|TRBV6-6|TRBJ1-1
TGTGCCAGCAGTTACTGGGGGGTAGGGGCTTTCTTT
CASSYWGVGAFF
>.|.|TRBV27|TRBJ2-2
TGTGCCAGCAGTTTGGGGTATCGGACCGGGGAGCTGTTTTTT
CASSLGYRTGELFF
>.|.|TRBV3-1|TRBJ1-2
TGTGCCAGCAGCGCGCCAAGACAGAGCGACTATGGCTACACCTTC
CASSAPRQSDYGYTF
>TRBD1|.|TRBV15|TRBJ2-3
TGTGCCACCAGCAGAGCCCCGACAGGGAAGGCAGATACGCAGTATTTT
CATSRAPTGKADTQYF
>.|few|TRBV27|TRBJ1-6
TGTGCCAGCAGTCTCCTTAATAATTCACCCCTCCACTTT
CASSLLNNSPLHF
>TRBD2|few|TRBV28|TRBJ2-7
TGTGCCAGCAGTCTCCTCACCGGACTAGCGGGAGTATCCTACGAGCAGTACTTC
CASSLLTGLAGVSYEQYF
>.|.|TRBV11-2|TRBJ1-1
TGTGCCAGCAGCTTCTCGAACGGGGGGGAAGCTTTCTTT
CASSFSNGGEAFF
>.|.|TRBV28|TRBJ2-5
.
CSSILVRAAQYF
>TRBD2|once|TRBV3-1|TRBJ2-7
TGTGCCAGCAGCCCCTGGGAACTAGCGGGATCCTACAATGAGCAGTACTTC
CASSPWELAGSYNEQYF
>.|few|TRBV12-3/TRBV12-4|TRBJ2-5
TGTGCCAGCAGTTTACAGCTGGGAGAGACCCAGTACTTC
CASSLQLGETQYF
>TRBD1|.|TRBV20-1|TRBJ2-5
TGCAGTGCCACCCACAGGGGCCGGCAGTACTTC
CSATHRGRQYF
>TRBD2|few|TRBV20-1|TRBJ2-3
TGCAGTGCAGGGGCCACTAGCGGGAGGCCAAACCTCATTAGCACAGATACGCAGTATTTT
CSAGATSGRPNLISTDTQYF
>.|.|TRBV28|TRBJ2-4
TGTGCCAGCAGTCCCGACCTAGCCAAAAACATTCAGTACTTC
CASSPDLAKNIQYF
>TRBD2|few|TRBV9|TRBJ2-3
TGTGCCAGCAGCGGGTGGACTAGCGGCACAGATACGCAGTATTTT
CASSGWTSGTDTQYF